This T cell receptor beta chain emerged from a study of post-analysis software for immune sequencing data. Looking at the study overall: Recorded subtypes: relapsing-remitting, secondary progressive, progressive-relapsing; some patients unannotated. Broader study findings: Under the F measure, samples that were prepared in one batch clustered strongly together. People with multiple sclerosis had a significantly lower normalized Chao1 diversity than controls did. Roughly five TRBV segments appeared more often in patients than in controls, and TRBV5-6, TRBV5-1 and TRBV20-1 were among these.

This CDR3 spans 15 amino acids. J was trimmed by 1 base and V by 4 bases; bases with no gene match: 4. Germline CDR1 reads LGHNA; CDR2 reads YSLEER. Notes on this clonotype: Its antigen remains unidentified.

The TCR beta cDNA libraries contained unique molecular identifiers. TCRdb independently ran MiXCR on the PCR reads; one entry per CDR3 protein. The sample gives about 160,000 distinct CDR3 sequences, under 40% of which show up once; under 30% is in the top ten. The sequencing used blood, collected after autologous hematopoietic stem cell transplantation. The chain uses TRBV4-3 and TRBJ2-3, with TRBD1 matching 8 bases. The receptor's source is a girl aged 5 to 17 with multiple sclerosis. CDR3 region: CASSPLGQGTDTQYF. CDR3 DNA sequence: TGCGCCAGCAGCCCCTTGGGACAGGGCACAGATACGCAGTATTTT.